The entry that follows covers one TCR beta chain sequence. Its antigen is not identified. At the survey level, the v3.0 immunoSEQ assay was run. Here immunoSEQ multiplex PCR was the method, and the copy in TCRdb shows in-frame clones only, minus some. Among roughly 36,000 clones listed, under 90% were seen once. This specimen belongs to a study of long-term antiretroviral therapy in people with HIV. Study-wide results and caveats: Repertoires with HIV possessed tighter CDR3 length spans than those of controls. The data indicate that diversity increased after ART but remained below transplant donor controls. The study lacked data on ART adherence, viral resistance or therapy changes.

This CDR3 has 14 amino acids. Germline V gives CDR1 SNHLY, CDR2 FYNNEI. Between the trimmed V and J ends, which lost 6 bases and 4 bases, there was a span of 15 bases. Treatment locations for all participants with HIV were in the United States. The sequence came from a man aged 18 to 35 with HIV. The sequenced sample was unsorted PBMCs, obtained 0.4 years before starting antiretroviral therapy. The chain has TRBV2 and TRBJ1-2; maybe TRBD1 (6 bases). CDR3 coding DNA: TGTGCCAGCAGGTCTGGACAGTTTGGCTATGGCTACACCTTC. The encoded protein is CASRSGQFGYGYTF.